Listed here are 32 T cell receptor beta chains from one sample, sequenced in a study of CD8+ T cells in alopecia areata. Extraction and reverse transcription of RNA yielded cDNA as the sequencing template. TCRdb keeps only in-frame clones here, not all; method: immunoSEQ multiplex PCR. The sample consists of about 120,000 clones, about 59% of them appearing once. Treatment defined: oral pan-JAK inhibitor, 5-10 mg twice daily. The sequencing here drew on CD8+ T cells sorted from blood, taken at week 24, from a patient treated with tofacitinib. These receptors were collected from a human donor with alopecia areata.

This chain joins TRBV30 and TRBJ1-1; D unresolved. Germline CDR1 GTSNPN, CDR2 SVGIG (reference sequence). The CDR3 is 11 amino acids. Deletions cut 2 bases from V and 7 bases from J, with 8 bases between. CDR3 nucleotide sequence: TGTGCCTGGAGTTGGGGTCTTGAAGCTTTCTTT. Its protein is CAWSWGLEAFF.

V and J are TRBV27 and TRBJ1-1, with no clear D. The CDR3 extends over 15 amino acids. V gave up 7 bases and J gave up 7 bases, with 22 bases separating them. Per germline, CDR1 MNHEY and CDR2 SMNVEV (reference sequence). The CDR3 here is CASNLYPGPPYEAFF. CDR3 in DNA: TGTGCCAGCAACCTATACCCCGGGCCTCCCTATGAAGCTTTCTTT.

This clone was seen a handful of times. CDR3 sequence (DNA): TGTGCCAGCAGTACAACGGACGGGAGCAATCAGCCCCAGCATTTT. Translation: CASSTTDGSNQPQHF. The J gene is TRBJ1-5, the V gene TRBV27; D ambiguous. Trimming left V 5 bases short and J 1 base short, with 12 bases between. The germline V gene has CDR1 MNHEY and CDR2 SMNVEV (reference sequence). This CDR3 spans 15 amino acids.

The CDR3 coding sequence is TGTGCCTGGAAACAGGCCCGGCGTGGCTACACCTTC. This translates into CAWKQARRGYTF. The genes are TRBV30 and TRBJ1-2; maybe TRBD1 (5 bases). Germline loops: CDR1 GTSNPN, CDR2 SVGIG (reference sequence). The CDR3 contains 12 residues. V shed 4 bases and J shed 7 bases, with 13 bases lying between them. Together with reference TRBV30 and TRBJ1-2, the CDR3 gives the full variable domain: SQTIHQWPATLVQPVGSPLSLECTVEGTSNPNLYWYRQAAGRGLQLLFYSVGIGQISSEVPQNLSASRPQDRQFILSSKKLLLSDSGFYLCAWKQARRGYTFGSGTRLTVV.

A few counts support this clone. This chain uses TRBV7-9 with TRBJ2-7; unclear D gene. The CDR3 sequence is 14 residues long. Germline V gives CDR1 SEHNR, CDR2 FQNEAQ (reference sequence). Trimming removed 4 bases from V and 3 bases from J, with 13 bases in between. CDR3 in amino acids: CASSYQDSLYEQYF. The CDR3 region has the DNA TGTGCCAGCAGCTATCAAGACTCCCTCTACGAGCAGTACTTC.

CDR3 nucleotides: TGCAGCGTGCTACAGGTTGACTATGGCTACACCTTC. It translates to CSVLQVDYGYTF. The chain is built from TRBV29-1 and TRBJ1-2, with D possibly being TRBD1 (5 bases). Trimming stripped 6 bases from V and 3 bases from J, with 11 bases between. CDR3 length: 12 residues. Germline V gene sequence: CDR1 SQVTM, CDR2 ANQGSEA.

The genes are TRBV6-1 and TRBJ1-2, with TRBD1 as a possible D gene (6 bases). The CDR3 has 15 residues. Trimming removed 5 bases at V and 3 bases at J, with 16 bases between. CDR1 is MNHNS and CDR2 is SASEGT in the germline V gene. The CDR3 DNA follows: TGTGCCAGCAGTCCACTGGACAGTCTCGACTATGGCTACACCTTC. Protein: CASSPLDSLDYGYTF.

The chain is built from TRBV6-5 and TRBJ2-7; 8 bases map to TRBD1. Germline assignment: CDR1 MNHEY and CDR2 SVGAGI. The length of the CDR3 is 14 residues. V trimming: 5 bases; J trimming: 2 bases; junction bases outside the gene matches: 5. Here the CDR3 DNA reads TGTGCCAGCAGTCCGACAGGGGACGCCTACGAGCAGTACTTC. Its translation: CASSPTGDAYEQYF.

The J gene is TRBJ2-7, the V gene TRBV10-3; D is perhaps TRBD1 (6 bases). Between the trimmed V and J ends, which lost 0 bases and 5 bases, there was a span of 11 bases. The V gene's germline CDR1 is ENHRY and CDR2 SYGVKD. The CDR3 has 14 residues. The CDR3 loop reads CAISESTGIHEQYF. The CDR3 DNA sequence: TGTGCCATCAGTGAGTCAACAGGGATCCACGAGCAGTACTTC.

This chain links TRBV7-8 with TRBJ2-5; 11 nucleotides align to TRBD2. The CDR3 spans 16 residues. Germline CDR1 reads SGHVS; CDR2 reads FQNEAQ. Trimming removed 2 bases from V and 3 bases from J; junction bases left unmatched: 5. The CDR3 nucleotides read TGTGCCAGCAGCTTACCCCCGGGACTAGCGGAAGAGACCCAGTACTTC. Its translation is CASSLPPGLAEETQYF. Supplemented by reference TRBV7-8 and TRBJ2-5, the full variable domain reads GAGVSQSPRYKVAKRGQDVALRCDPISGHVSLFWYQQALGQGPEFLTYFQNEAQLDKSGLPSDRFFAERPEGSVSTLKIQRTQQEDSAVYLCASSLPPGLAEETQYFGPGTRLLVL.

This clone has more than one count but fewer than ten. The genes are TRBV6-1 and TRBJ1-1, with D uncertain. CDR3 length: 12 amino acids. Germline CDR1 and CDR2: MNHNS and SASEGT. Between the trimmed V and J ends, which lost 11 bases and 0 bases, there was a span of 10 bases. Here the CDR3 DNA reads TGTGCCGCCGGGATGTTGAACACTGAAGCTTTCTTT. This translates into CAAGMLNTEAFF.

This clone came up a few times. The chain joins TRBV7-9 to TRBJ1-3, with 8 positions matching TRBD1. The CDR3 runs to 15 residues. Germline-derived CDR1 and CDR2 are SEHNR and FQNEAQ (reference sequence). V lost 5 bases, J lost 0 bases, and 3 bases stayed unmatched. CDR3: CASSGQGPSGNTIYF. The CDR3 DNA follows: TGTGCCAGCAGCGGACAGGGTCCCTCTGGAAACACCATATATTTT.

The CDR3: CASSLLGEIAETQYF. The CDR3, as DNA: TGTGCCAGCAGCCTACTCGGGGAGATTGCGGAGACCCAGTACTTC. The chain carries TRBV6-6 and TRBJ2-5; perhaps TRBD2 as D (5 bases). This CDR3 comprises 15 residues. CDR1 MNHNY and CDR2 SVGAGI come from the germline V gene (reference sequence). V shed 6 bases and J shed 5 bases, with 19 bases lying between them.

This clone was found a few times. The gene calls are TRBV29-1 and TRBJ1-2, with D perhaps TRBD1 (5 bases). V gave up 6 bases and J gave up 6 bases, with 14 bases separating them. Germline CDR1 is SQVTM and CDR2 is ANQGSEA. The CDR3 has 12 amino acids. The CDR3 DNA sequence: TGCAGCGTGGGACGTGGTGAAGATGGCTACACCTTC. Protein: CSVGRGEDGYTF.

The chain combines TRBV5-6 with TRBJ2-1, with unresolved D. Looked up from germline, CDR1 is SGHDT and CDR2 is YYEEEE. Trimming removed 0 bases at V and 14 bases at J, with 9 bases between. The CDR3 length is 11 residues. The CDR3 spells CASSLDRTEFF. For the CDR3, the DNA is TGTGCCAGCAGCTTGGACCGCACGGAGTTCTTC.

The CDR3 region has the DNA TGCAGTGCTGACCCCAATGAGCAGTTCTTC. Its translation is CSADPNEQFF. V and J are TRBV20-1 and TRBJ2-1; unclear D gene. V lost 5 bases, J lost 6 bases, and 5 bases lay in between. There are 10 residues in the CDR3. Germline V gene data show CDR1 as DFQATT and CDR2 as SNEGSKA (reference sequence).

This clone showed up just a few times. The rearrangement joins TRBV2 to TRBJ1-2, with 10 bases fitting TRBD1. This CDR3 has 13 amino acids. The V gene end was trimmed by 6 bases and the J gene end by 8 bases; junction bases not matched to a gene: 6. Per the germline V gene, CDR1 is SNHLY and CDR2 is FYNNEI. The CDR3: CASRDRGRDGYTF. In DNA, the CDR3 is TGTGCCAGCAGGGACAGGGGGAGGGACGGCTACACCTTC.

The chain is built from TRBV9 and TRBJ1-2; 9 bases are a match to TRBD1. This CDR3 comprises 13 residues. CDR1 and CDR2 from the germline V gene are SGDLS and YYNGEE. The junction had 3 bases not matched to a gene; V was cut back by 3 bases and J by 6 bases. DNA of the CDR3: TGTGCCAGCAGCGAGGGGGACAGGGATGGCTACACCTTC. It codes for CASSEGDRDGYTF.

This chain joins TRBV10-3 and TRBJ2-5; the D gene could be TRBD1 or TRBD2 (6 bases each). The CDR3 runs to 17 residues. Germline V lookup: CDR1 ENHRY, CDR2 SYGVKD. V was trimmed by 2 bases and J by 5 bases, leaving 21 bases between them. In nucleotides, the CDR3 is TGTGCCATCAGTGAGCCTAGTCTGGGGGGCTCTAGGGAGACCCAGTACTTC. Translation: CAISEPSLGGSRETQYF.

This clone has just one count. This rearrangement joins TRBV6-6 to TRBJ2-3; D not certain. Trimming cost V 0 bases and J 1 base, with 5 bases left between them. CDR1 and CDR2 (germline): MNHNY, SVGAGI (reference sequence). This CDR3 has 14 amino acids. CDR3 DNA: TGTGCCAGCAGTTACTCGCAGCGCACAGATACGCAGTATTTT. As protein: CASSYSQRTDTQYF.

This sequence joins TRBV13 and TRBJ1-2, with D possibly being TRBD1 (6 bases). The CDR3 covers 16 residues. V was clipped by 4 bases and J by 1 base, with 16 bases between them. CDR1 and CDR2 from the germline V gene are PRHDT and FYEKMQ (reference sequence). The CDR3 protein is CASSSRTAILNYGYTF. The CDR3 nucleotides read TGTGCCAGCAGCTCAAGGACAGCGATCCTTAACTATGGCTACACCTTC. The variable domain in full, completed from reference TRBV13 and TRBJ1-2, reads AAGVIQSPRHLIKEKRETATLKCYPIPRHDTVYWYQQGPGQDPQFLISFYEKMQSDKGSIPDRFSAQQFSDYHSELNMSSLELGDSALYFCASSSRTAILNYGYTFGSGTRLTVV.

The rearrangement links TRBV5-6 to TRBJ2-3; TRBD1 is a possible D gene (6 bases). Trimming took off 1 base at V and 5 bases at J, with 11 bases between the two ends. CDR3 length: 14 residues. From germline, CDR1 is SGHDT and CDR2 YYEEEE. The CDR3 nucleotides are TGTGCCAGCAGCTTGACAGGGTTTGAAGATACGCAGTATTTT. Amino acid sequence: CASSLTGFEDTQYF.

The gene calls are TRBV2 and TRBJ2-1, with a tentative D call TRBD1 (5 bases). Germline V gene sequence: CDR1 SNHLY, CDR2 FYNNEI. The CDR3 contains 15 residues. Trimming removed 3 bases at V and 4 bases at J, with 13 bases between. CDR3: CASSDEGALYNEQFF. For the CDR3, the DNA is TGTGCCAGCAGTGACGAAGGGGCTCTTTACAATGAGCAGTTCTTC.

The rearrangement joins TRBV4-2 to TRBJ2-4; the D gene is possibly TRBD1 (6 bases). Per the germline V gene, CDR1 is LGHNA and CDR2 is YNFKEQ. Trimming removed 4 bases from V and 3 bases from J, with 13 bases in between. The CDR3 extends over 15 amino acids. DNA of the CDR3: TGTGCCAGCAGCCCCACAGGGTATGACAAAAACATTCAGTACTTC. Protein: CASSPTGYDKNIQYF.

The chain uses TRBV5-1 and TRBJ2-3; TRBD2 aligns across 11 bases. CDR1 and CDR2 from the germline V gene are SGHRS and YFSETQ. The CDR3 consists of 16 residues. V shed 3 bases, J shed 3 bases, and the junction held 6 bases outside the gene matches. The CDR3 here is CASSSRLAGKTDTQYF. In nucleotides, the CDR3 is TGCGCCAGCAGCTCTAGACTAGCGGGGAAGACAGATACGCAGTATTTT.

This clone was observed a single time. V is TRBV5-1 and J is TRBJ1-4; TRBD1 matches at 8 bases. V gave up 2 bases and J gave up 13 bases; unmatched junction bases: 1. Germline values: CDR1 SGHRS, CDR2 YFSETQ. The CDR3 spans 11 residues. The CDR3 region is CASSFGQGLFF. The CDR3 DNA sequence: TGCGCCAGCAGCTTCGGACAGGGACTGTTTTTT.

The chain uses TRBV2 and TRBJ2-7, with 7 nucleotides matching TRBD1. Germline CDR1 is SNHLY and CDR2 is FYNNEI. The V and J ends lost 5 bases and 1 base, in that order; junction bases with no gene match: 8. The CDR3 is 15 amino acids. As DNA, the CDR3 is TGTGCCAGCAGTCCAGGGGGTCGGTCTTCCTACGAGCAGTACTTC. It encodes CASSPGGRSSYEQYF.

The CDR3 bases are TGTGCCAGCAGCCAAGACAGGGGACCCACCGGGGAGCTGTTTTTT. Amino acids: CASSQDRGPTGELFF. V is TRBV4-2 and J is TRBJ2-2; a weak D match, TRBD1 (6 bases). The CDR3 consists of 15 residues. V lost 0 bases, J lost 4 bases, and 9 bases lay in between. Germline V gene sequence: CDR1 LGHNA, CDR2 YNFKEQ.

This clone came up a few times. The chain links TRBV19 to TRBJ1-6, with 8 bases that match TRBD1. Germline lookup yields CDR1 LNHDA and CDR2 SQIVND (reference sequence). The trim removed 3 bases at V and 10 bases at J, leaving 5 bases unmatched. This CDR3 contains 14 residues. The CDR3 protein is CASSIRDRNSPLHF. DNA of the CDR3: TGTGCCAGTAGTATCCGGGACAGGAACTCACCCCTCCACTTT.

The chain links TRBV30 to TRBJ1-1, with D perhaps TRBD1 (5 bases). The CDR3 length is 13 residues. Between the trimmed V and J ends, which lost 5 bases and 8 bases, there was a span of 18 bases. CDR1 is GTSNPN, CDR2 SVGIG, per germline (reference sequence). The CDR3 DNA reads as TGTGCCTGGGCGATGGGGACCACAAACGAAGCTTTCTTT. Protein product: CAWAMGTTNEAFF.

The chain links TRBV4-3 to TRBJ2-5; D may be TRBD1 (6 bases). The V gene lost 1 base and the J gene lost 2 bases, with 14 bases spanning the gap. This CDR3 is 16 amino acids long. The germline CDR1 and CDR2 sequences are LGHNA and YSLEER. CDR3 residues: CASSQVMGHKQETQYF. The DNA of the CDR3 is TGCGCCAGCAGCCAAGTAATGGGACACAAACAAGAGACCCAGTACTTC.

The V and J genes are TRBV12-5 and TRBJ1-5; 10 nucleotides match TRBD1. Losses at the gene ends were 5 bases for V and 7 bases for J; bases not matched to a gene: 14. Germline V lookup: CDR1 LGHNT, CDR2 FRNRAP. The CDR3 covers 17 residues. CDR3 DNA: TGTGCTAGTGGTCTCCCCTCCTCCGGGACAGGGGACCAGCCCCAGCATTTT. This gives the protein CASGLPSSGTGDQPQHF.